Sequencing of this T cell receptor (beta chain) was carried out in a study of blood T cells in healthy people across ages. Through a sample-barcoded 5' primer and a J-beta primer mix, a second PCR was run for roughly 7 to 12 cycles. TCRdb recomputed calls from the 5' RACE reads with MiXCR, one row per CDR3 protein. The sample carries about 800,000 distinct CDR3 sequences, 58% recorded once. The sample holds a few counts of this clonotype. The antigen is unknown. Germline V gives CDR1 SEHNR, CDR2 FQNEAQ (reference sequence). The length of the CDR3 is 14 residues. Trimming cost V 2 bases and J 5 bases; bases outside gene matches: 4. Findings and limits, study-wide: Older age went with lower TCR beta diversity per million T cells, in a roughly linear way. TCR beta diversity was tightly associated with the proportion of naive T cells.

The chain couples TRBV7-9 to TRBJ2-5; TRBD1 agrees at 8 bases. The source of this sequence is a man aged 25 to 45 in good health. Material: blood. CDR3 sequence (DNA): TGTGCCAGCAGCTTAACAGGGGGAGCGGAGACCCAGTACTTC. Its protein product is CASSLTGGAETQYF.